The sequence of this T cell receptor (beta chain) was determined in a study of T-cell memory formation after mild COVID-19. CDR3 length: 12 residues. Trimming stripped 7 bases from V and 4 bases from J, with 13 bases between. The germline V gene has CDR1 GTSNPN and CDR2 SVGIG (reference sequence). TCRdb reanalysed the 5' RACE reads using MiXCR and keeps one entry per CDR3 protein. Here the sample spans around 260,000 distinct CDR3 sequences, around 15% being singletons. This clonotype was observed a few times. The V and J genes are TRBV30 and TRBJ2-5, with a weak D call TRBD1 (6 bases). This TCR derives from a man in his late teens or twenties who had mild COVID-19 (a few samples of this study predate the infection). Cell type and time point are not known. Source material: PBMCs or a T cell subset sorted from them (not recorded which). The CDR3 region has the DNA TGTGCCTTCACAGGGTCTAGAGAGACCCAGTACTTC. This encodes CAFTGSRETQYF.